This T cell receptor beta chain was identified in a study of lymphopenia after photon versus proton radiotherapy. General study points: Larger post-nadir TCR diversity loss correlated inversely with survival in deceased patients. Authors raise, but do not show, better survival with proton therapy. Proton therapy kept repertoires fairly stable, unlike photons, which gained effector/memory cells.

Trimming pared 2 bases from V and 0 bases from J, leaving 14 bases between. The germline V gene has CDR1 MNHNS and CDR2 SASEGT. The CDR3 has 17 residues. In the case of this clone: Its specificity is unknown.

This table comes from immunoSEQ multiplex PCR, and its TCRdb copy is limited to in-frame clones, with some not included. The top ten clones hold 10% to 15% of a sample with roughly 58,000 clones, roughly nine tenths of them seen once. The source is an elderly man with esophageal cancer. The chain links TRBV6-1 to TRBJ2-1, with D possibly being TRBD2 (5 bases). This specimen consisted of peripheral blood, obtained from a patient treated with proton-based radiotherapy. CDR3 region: CASSESPRRSSYNEQFF. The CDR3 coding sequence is TGTGCCAGCAGTGAAAGTCCCCGGAGGAGCTCCTACAATGAGCAGTTCTTC.